This T cell receptor beta chain was identified in a study of early T cells in non-severe SARS-CoV-2 infection. The wider study: Sequenced material consisted of bulk RNA (from unsorted whole blood), and chains were unpaired.

Trimming took 4 bases from V and 5 from J, leaving 14 bases between them. The CDR3 loop spans 14 amino acids. The germline gives CDR1 SGHTA, CDR2 FQGTGA. This clonotype has a count of ten or more. The TCR library protocol attached unique molecular identifiers to the individual cDNA molecules. TCRdb re-analysed the 5' RACE reads in MiXCR, keeping a single row per CDR3 protein. The repertoire holds tens of thousands of distinct CDR3 sequences, with more than 4% as singletons. The chain joins TRBV7-3 to TRBJ2-5; D remains unclear. This receptor was obtained from an adult who was a healthcare worker with PCR-confirmed SARS-CoV-2 infection or an uninfected control (not recorded which). Sequencing used whole blood. CDR3 in amino acids: CASSSGSAPETQYF. The CDR3 DNA reads TGTGCCAGCAGCTCCGGCTCGGCCCCCGAGACCCAGTACTTC.